Below, 14 T cell receptor beta chains from the same sample are listed, as sequenced in a study of CD4+ T cells in melanoma. Using immunoSEQ multiplex PCR, the repertoire was profiled, and TCRdb retains in-frame clones only, with some absent. This sample has some 13,000 clones; around 80% occur once, and the top ten carry 16%. The sample taken for sequencing was cells from a culture (not recorded whether cultured in vitro). The receptors derive from a human donor with melanoma.

This clone has a single count. The V gene is TRBV6-5, the J gene TRBJ2-3; D unresolved. This CDR3 has 11 amino acids. Trimming stripped 8 bases from V and 5 bases from J, with 8 bases between. Looked up from germline, CDR1 is MNHEY and CDR2 is SVGAGI. The CDR3 DNA is TGTGCCAGCTCGGTTGGAGATACGCAGTATTTT. This codes for CASSVGDTQYF.

V gene TRBV2 combines with J gene TRBJ1-1; D uncertain. V gave up 6 bases and J gave up 0 bases, with 11 bases separating them. Germline values: CDR1 SNHLY, CDR2 FYNNEI. The CDR3 contains 14 residues. CDR3 nucleotide sequence: TGTGCCAGCAGGGGTGACCGCATGAACACTGAAGCTTTCTTT. As protein: CASRGDRMNTEAFF.

The genes are TRBV9 and TRBJ1-6; the D gene is possibly TRBD1 (5 bases). Germline V lookup: CDR1 SGDLS, CDR2 YYNGEE. The CDR3 loop spans 15 amino acids. Trimming pared 5 bases from V and 4 bases from J, leaving 13 bases between. The CDR3 protein is CASRQDGGYNSPLHF. CDR3 DNA: TGTGCCAGCAGGCAGGACGGGGGGTATAATTCACCCCTCCACTTT. Full variable domain (rest looked up from reference TRBV9 and TRBJ1-6): DSGVTQTPKHLITATGQRVTLRCSPRSGDLSVYWYQQSLDQGLQFLIQYYNGEERAKGNILERFSAQQFPDLHSELNLSSLELGDSALYFCASRQDGGYNSPLHFGNGTRLTVT.

The chain carries TRBV11-1 and TRBJ1-1, with D maybe TRBD1 (5 bases). The ends were cut back, 2 bases at V and 5 bases at J, with 12 bases in the middle. The CDR3 is 14 amino acids. Germline CDR1 is SGHAT and CDR2 is FQDESV (reference sequence). CDR3 bases: TGTGCCAGCAGCTTAATCAGAGGGGCAACTGAAGCTTTCTTT. Translation: CASSLIRGATEAFF.

V and J are TRBV2 and TRBJ1-6; the D gene is possibly TRBD1 (6 bases). The CDR3 has 15 residues. Trimming cost V 6 bases and J 8 bases, with 17 bases left between them. Germline assignment: CDR1 SNHLY and CDR2 FYNNEI. This CDR3 is CASRQLTGRDSPLHF. CDR3 in DNA: TGTGCCAGCAGACAATTGACAGGACGGGATTCACCCCTCCACTTT.

The table lists this clone with a count of one. The gene calls are TRBV14 and TRBJ2-3, with 9 bases aligning to TRBD2. The trim removed 2 bases at V and 0 bases at J, leaving 3 bases unmatched. CDR1 is SGHDN, CDR2 FVKESK, per germline. The CDR3 extends over 16 amino acids. CDR3: CASSQLAGLSTDTQYF. The CDR3 DNA reads as TGTGCCAGCAGCCAACTAGCGGGGCTAAGCACAGATACGCAGTATTTT. The entire variable domain, with the rest obtained from reference TRBV14 and TRBJ2-3, is as follows: EAGVTQFPSHSVIEKGQTVTLRCDPISGHDNLYWYRRVMGKEIKFLLHFVKESKQDESGMPNNRFLAERTGGTYSTLKVQPAELEDSGVYFCASSQLAGLSTDTQYFGPGTRLTVL.

The V gene is TRBV5-1, the J gene TRBJ2-1, with D possibly called TRBD1 or TRBD2 (5 bases each). The CDR3 sequence is 15 residues long. V lost 1 base, J lost 6 bases, and 14 bases lay in between. The germline gives CDR1 SGHRS, CDR2 YFSETQ. This chain's CDR3 is CASSLSGAGPNEQFF. The CDR3 DNA reads as TGCGCCAGCAGCTTGTCCGGGGCAGGCCCCAATGAGCAGTTCTTC. The entire variable domain, with the rest obtained from reference TRBV5-1 and TRBJ2-1, is as follows: KAGVTQTPRYLIKTRGQQVTLSCSPISGHRSVSWYQQTPGQGLQFLFEYFSETQRNKGNFPGRFSGRQFSNSRSEMNVSTLELGDSALYLCASSLSGAGPNEQFFGPGTRLTVL.

V and J are TRBV6-1 and TRBJ2-7, with 8 positions matching TRBD1. The CDR3 is 16 amino acids. Losses at the gene ends were 3 bases for V and 3 bases for J; bases not matched to a gene: 10. Germline V lookup: CDR1 MNHNS, CDR2 SASEGT. In DNA, the CDR3 is TGTGCCAGCAGTGATCGTGTCGCAGGGGGCTTCTACGAGCAGTACTTC. The encoded protein is CASSDRVAGGFYEQYF.

V is TRBV5-4 and J is TRBJ2-3, with 7 nucleotides matching TRBD2. J lost 5 bases, V lost 6 bases, and 6 bases had no gene match. Germline values: CDR1 SGHNT, CDR2 YYREEE (reference sequence). The CDR3 runs to 13 residues. DNA of the CDR3: TGTGCCAGCAATGGGAGGGGCGGAGATACGCAGTATTTT. As protein: CASNGRGGDTQYF.

This chain joins TRBV5-1 and TRBJ1-3; no reliable D call. This CDR3 is 16 amino acids long. Trimming cost V 0 bases and J 0 bases, with 10 bases left between them. The germline V gene encodes CDR1 SGHRS and CDR2 YFSETQ. The CDR3 spells CASSLASIGSGNTIYF. CDR3 nucleotides: TGCGCCAGCAGCTTGGCCTCTATTGGCTCTGGAAACACCATATATTTT.

V usage is TRBV7-9 and J usage is TRBJ2-3, with D possibly matching TRBD2 (6 bases). Germline assignment: CDR1 SEHNR and CDR2 FQNEAQ (reference sequence). V was cut by 6 bases and J by 1 base, with 20 bases left in between. This CDR3 contains 17 residues. CDR3 loop: CASSSSSLASRTDTQYF. CDR3 nucleotide sequence: TGTGCCAGCAGTTCTAGCTCCCTAGCGTCCCGCACAGATACGCAGTATTTT.

This clone was seen a single time. The CDR3 coding sequence is TGTGCCAGTAGTATCTTAGGGTCTATCCCTGAAGCTTTCTTT. Amino acids: CASSILGSIPEAFF. The V gene is TRBV19, the J gene TRBJ1-1; D gene ambiguous. The germline CDR1 and CDR2 sequences are LNHDA and SQIVND (reference sequence). With 3 bases removed from V and 6 bases from J, the gap between germline ends came to 14 bases. The CDR3 is 14 amino acids.

J is TRBJ2-1 and V is TRBV4-2; 11 bases are a match to TRBD2. CDR3 length: 16 amino acids. Trimming took 4 bases from V and 6 from J; bases not matched to a gene: 8. Germline V gives CDR1 LGHNA, CDR2 YNFKEQ. The CDR3 spells CASSRPLAGGTNEQFF. Here the CDR3 DNA reads TGTGCCAGCAGCCGCCCTCTAGCGGGGGGAACCAATGAGCAGTTCTTC.

This clone was observed a handful of times. This chain uses TRBV6-1 with TRBJ1-2; D unresolved. Germline loops: CDR1 MNHNS, CDR2 SASEGT. V gave up 2 bases and J gave up 11 bases, with 6 bases separating them. CDR3 size: 10 residues. In DNA, the CDR3 is TGTGCCAGCAGTGAAATCCTTTACACCTTC. Its protein is CASSEILYTF.